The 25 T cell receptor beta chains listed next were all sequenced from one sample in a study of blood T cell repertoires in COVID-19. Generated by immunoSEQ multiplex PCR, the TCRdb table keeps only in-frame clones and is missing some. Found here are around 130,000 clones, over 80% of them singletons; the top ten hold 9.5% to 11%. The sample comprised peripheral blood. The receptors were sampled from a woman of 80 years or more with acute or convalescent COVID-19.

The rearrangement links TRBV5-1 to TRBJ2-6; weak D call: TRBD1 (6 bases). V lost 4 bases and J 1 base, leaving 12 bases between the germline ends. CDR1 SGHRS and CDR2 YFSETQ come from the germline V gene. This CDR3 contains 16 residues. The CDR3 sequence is CASSPNTGSGANVLTF. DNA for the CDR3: TGCGCCAGCAGCCCCAATACAGGGTCTGGGGCCAACGTCCTGACTTTC.

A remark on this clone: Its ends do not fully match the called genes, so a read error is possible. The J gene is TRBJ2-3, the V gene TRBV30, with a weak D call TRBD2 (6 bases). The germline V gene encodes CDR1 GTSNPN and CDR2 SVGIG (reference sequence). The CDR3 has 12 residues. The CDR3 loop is CAWSVLAETQYF. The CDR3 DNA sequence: TGTGCCTGGAGTGTACTAGCAGAAACGCAGTATTTT.

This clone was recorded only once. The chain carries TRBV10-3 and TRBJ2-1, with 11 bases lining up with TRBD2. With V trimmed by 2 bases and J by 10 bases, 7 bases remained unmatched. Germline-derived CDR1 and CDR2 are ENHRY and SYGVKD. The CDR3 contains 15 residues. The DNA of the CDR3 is TGTGCCATCAGTGAGGTTACTAGCGGGGGCCGGGAGCAGTTCTTC. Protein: CAISEVTSGGREQFF.

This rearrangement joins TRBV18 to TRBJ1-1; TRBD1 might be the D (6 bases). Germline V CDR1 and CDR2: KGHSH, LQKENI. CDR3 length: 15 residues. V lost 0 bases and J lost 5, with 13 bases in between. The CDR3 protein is CASSPPSGRGTEAFF. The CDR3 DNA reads TGTGCCAGCTCACCACCATCAGGGAGGGGGACTGAAGCTTTCTTT. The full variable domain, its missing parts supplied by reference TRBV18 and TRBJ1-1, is NAGVMQNPRHLVRRRGQEARLRCSPMKGHSHVYWYRQLPEEGLKFMVYLQKENIIDESGMPKERFSAEFPKEGPSILRIQQVVRGDSAAYFCASSPPSGRGTEAFFGQGTRLTVV.

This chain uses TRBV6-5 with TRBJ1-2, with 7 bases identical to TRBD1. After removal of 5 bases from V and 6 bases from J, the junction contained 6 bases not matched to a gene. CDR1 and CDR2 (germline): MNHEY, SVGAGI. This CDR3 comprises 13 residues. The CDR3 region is CASSPTGSHGYTF. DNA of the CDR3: TGTGCCAGCAGTCCGACAGGGAGTCATGGCTACACCTTC.

CDR3 residues: CASSGQTNEKLFF. The CDR3 bases are TGTGCCAGCAGTGGGCAGACTAATGAAAAACTGTTTTTT. The rearrangement joins TRBV25-1 to TRBJ1-4, with unresolved D. Looked up from germline, CDR1 is MGHDK and CDR2 is SYGVNS. The CDR3 has 13 residues. V was cut by 4 bases and J by 2 bases, with 5 bases left in between.

CDR3 loop: CASSQNRGSYGYTF. The CDR3 DNA reads TGCGCCAGCAGCCAAAATAGGGGTTCCTATGGCTACACCTTC. J is TRBJ1-2 and V is TRBV4-3; D perhaps matches TRBD1 (5 bases). Germline CDR1 reads LGHNA; CDR2 reads YSLEER. This CDR3 region has 14 residues. The V gene lost 2 bases and the J gene lost 4 bases, with 11 bases spanning the gap.

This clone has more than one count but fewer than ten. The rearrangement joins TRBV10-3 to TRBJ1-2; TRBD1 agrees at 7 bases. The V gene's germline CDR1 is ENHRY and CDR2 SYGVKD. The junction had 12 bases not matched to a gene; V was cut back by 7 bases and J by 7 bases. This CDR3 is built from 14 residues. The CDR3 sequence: CAITYEGGAGGYTF. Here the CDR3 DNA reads TGTGCCATCACCTATGAAGGGGGCGCGGGTGGCTACACCTTC.

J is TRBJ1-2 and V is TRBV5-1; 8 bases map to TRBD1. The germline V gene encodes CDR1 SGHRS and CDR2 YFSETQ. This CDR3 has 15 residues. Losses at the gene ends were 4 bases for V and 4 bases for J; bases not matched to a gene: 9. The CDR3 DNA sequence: TGCGCCAGCAGCCGGGGACAGGCTGGCAGCTATGGCTACACCTTC. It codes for CASSRGQAGSYGYTF.

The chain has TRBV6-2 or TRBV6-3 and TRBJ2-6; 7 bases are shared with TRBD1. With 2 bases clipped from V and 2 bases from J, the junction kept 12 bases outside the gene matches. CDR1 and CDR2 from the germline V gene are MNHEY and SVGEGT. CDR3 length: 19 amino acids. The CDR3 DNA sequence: TGTGCCAGCAGTTACCCGACAGGGTCTCCGACTCCTGGGGCCAACGTCCTGACTTTC. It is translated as CASSYPTGSPTPGANVLTF.

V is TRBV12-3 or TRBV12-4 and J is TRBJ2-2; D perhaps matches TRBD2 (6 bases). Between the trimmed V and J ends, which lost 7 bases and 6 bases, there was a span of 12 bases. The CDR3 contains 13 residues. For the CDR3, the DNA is TGTGCCAGCAACCCGGGGGTCCCCGGGGAGCTGTTTTTT. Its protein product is CASNPGVPGELFF.

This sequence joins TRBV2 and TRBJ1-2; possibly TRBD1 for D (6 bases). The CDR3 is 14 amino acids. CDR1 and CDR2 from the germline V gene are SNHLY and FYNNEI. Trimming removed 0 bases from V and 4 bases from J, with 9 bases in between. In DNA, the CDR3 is TGTGCCAGCAGTGAAGCGCAGGGGACCTATGGCTACACCTTC. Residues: CASSEAQGTYGYTF.

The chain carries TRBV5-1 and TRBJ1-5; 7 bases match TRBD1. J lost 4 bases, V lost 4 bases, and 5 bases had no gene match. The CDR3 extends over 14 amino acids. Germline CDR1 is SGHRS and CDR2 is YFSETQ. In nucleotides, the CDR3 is TGCGCCAGCAGCCCCGGGACAGAGAATCAGCCCCAGCATTTT. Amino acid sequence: CASSPGTENQPQHF. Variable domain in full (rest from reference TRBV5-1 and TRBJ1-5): KAGVTQTPRYLIKTRGQQVTLSCSPISGHRSVSWYQQTPGQGLQFLFEYFSETQRNKGNFPGRFSGRQFSNSRSEMNVSTLELGDSALYLCASSPGTENQPQHFGDGTRLSIL.

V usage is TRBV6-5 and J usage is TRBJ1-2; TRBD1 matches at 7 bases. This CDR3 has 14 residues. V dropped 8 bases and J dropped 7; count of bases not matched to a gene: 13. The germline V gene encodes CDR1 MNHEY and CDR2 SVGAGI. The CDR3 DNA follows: TGTGCCAGCCGCAGGGGGACAGAGGGGGCTGGCTACACCTTC. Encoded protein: CASRRGTEGAGYTF.

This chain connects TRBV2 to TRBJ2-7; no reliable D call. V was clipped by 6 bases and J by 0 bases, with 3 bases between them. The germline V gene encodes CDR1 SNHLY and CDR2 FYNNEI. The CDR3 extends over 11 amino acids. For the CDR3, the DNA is TGTGCCAGCAGCTTCTCCTACGAGCAGTACTTC. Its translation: CASSFSYEQYF.

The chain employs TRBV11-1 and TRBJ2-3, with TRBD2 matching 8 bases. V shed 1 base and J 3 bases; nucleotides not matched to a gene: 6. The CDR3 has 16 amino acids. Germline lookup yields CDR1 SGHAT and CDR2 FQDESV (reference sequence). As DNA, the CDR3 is TGTGCCAGCAGCTTAGGCGGCGGGGGGATAACAGATACGCAGTATTTT. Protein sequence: CASSLGGGGITDTQYF.

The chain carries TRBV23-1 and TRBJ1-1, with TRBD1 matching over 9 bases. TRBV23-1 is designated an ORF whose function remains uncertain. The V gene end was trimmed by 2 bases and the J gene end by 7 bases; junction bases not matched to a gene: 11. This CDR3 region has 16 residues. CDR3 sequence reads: CASSQPRDRESVEAFF. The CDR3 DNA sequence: TGCGCCAGCAGTCAACCACGGGACAGGGAATCAGTTGAAGCTTTCTTT.

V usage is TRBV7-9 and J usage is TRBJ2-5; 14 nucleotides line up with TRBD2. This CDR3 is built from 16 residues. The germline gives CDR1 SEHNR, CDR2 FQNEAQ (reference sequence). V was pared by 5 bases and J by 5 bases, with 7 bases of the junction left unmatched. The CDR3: CASSPRTSGGQETQYF. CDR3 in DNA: TGTGCCAGCAGCCCCAGGACTAGCGGGGGGCAGGAGACCCAGTACTTC.

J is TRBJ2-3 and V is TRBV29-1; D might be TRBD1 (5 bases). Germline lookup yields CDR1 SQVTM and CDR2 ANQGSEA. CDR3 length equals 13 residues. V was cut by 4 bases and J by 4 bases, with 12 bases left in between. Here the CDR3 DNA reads TGCAGCGTTGGTAGGGGTGCAGCAGATACGCAGTATTTT. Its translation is CSVGRGAADTQYF.

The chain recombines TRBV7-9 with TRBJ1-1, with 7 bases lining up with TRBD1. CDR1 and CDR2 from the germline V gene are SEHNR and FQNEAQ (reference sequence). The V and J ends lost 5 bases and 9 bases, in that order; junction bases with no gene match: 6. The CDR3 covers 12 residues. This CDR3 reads CASSLQGNKAFF. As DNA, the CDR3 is TGTGCCAGCAGCCTACAGGGGAATAAAGCTTTCTTT.

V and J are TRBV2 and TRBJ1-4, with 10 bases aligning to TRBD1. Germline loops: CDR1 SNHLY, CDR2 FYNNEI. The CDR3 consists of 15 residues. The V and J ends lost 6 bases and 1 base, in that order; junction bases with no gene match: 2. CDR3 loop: CASRGDRGTNEKLFF. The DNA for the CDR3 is TGTGCCAGCAGGGGGGACAGGGGAACTAATGAAAAACTGTTTTTT.

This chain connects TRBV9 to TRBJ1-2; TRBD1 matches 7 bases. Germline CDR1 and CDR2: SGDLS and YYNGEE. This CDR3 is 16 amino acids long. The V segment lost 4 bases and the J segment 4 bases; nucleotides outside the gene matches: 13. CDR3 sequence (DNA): TGTGCCAGCAGCCCTAGCACCGGGACAGACATCTATGGCTACACCTTC. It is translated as CASSPSTGTDIYGYTF.

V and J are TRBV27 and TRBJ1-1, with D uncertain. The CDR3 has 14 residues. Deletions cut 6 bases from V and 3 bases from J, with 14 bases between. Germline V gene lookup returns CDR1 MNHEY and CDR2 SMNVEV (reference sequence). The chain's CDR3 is CASSKQTGYTEAFF. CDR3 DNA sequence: TGTGCCAGCAGCAAACAAACGGGGTACACTGAAGCTTTCTTT.

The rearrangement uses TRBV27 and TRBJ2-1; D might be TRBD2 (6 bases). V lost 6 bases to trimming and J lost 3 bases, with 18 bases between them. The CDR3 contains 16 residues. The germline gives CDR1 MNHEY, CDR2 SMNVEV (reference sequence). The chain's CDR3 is CASSLRPGANYNEQFF. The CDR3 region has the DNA TGTGCCAGCAGCCTACGCCCGGGAGCCAACTACAATGAGCAGTTCTTC.

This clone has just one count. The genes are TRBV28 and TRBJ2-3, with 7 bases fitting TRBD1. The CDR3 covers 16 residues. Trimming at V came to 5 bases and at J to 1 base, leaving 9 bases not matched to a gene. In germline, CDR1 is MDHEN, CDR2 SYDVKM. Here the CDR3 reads CASSIPTGAGTDTQYF. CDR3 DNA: TGTGCCAGCAGTATCCCTACAGGGGCCGGCACAGATACGCAGTATTTT. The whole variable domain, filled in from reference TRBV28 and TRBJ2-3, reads DVKVTQSSRYLVKRTGEKVFLECVQDMDHENMFWYRQDPGLGLRLIYFSYDVKMKEKGDIPEGYSVSREKKERFSLILESASTNQTSMYLCASSIPTGAGTDTQYFGPGTRLTVL.